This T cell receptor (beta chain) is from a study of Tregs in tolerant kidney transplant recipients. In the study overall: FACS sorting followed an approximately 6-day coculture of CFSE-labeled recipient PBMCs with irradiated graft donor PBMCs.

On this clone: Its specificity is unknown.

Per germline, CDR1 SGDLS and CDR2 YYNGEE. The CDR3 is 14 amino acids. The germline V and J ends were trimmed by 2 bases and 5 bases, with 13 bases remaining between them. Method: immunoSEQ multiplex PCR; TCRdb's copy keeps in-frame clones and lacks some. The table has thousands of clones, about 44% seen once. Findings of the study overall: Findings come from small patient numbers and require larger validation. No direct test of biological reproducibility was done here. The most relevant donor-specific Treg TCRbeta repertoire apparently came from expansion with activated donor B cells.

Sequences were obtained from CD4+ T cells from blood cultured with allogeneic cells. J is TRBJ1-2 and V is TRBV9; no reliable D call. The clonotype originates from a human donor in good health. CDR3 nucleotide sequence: TGTGCCAGCAGCGTTGACACGGGCCTTTATGGCTACACCTTC. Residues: CASSVDTGLYGYTF.